This TCR beta chain was captured by sequencing in a study of patients and donors after allogeneic stem cell transplantation (dated by TCRdb to the early 2020s). Library generation was performed with RT-PCR. TCRdb lists the instrument as NextSeq 550. TCRdb reworked the public reads: Q25 trimming with fastp, MiXCR clone assembly, productive beta chains retained. Each entry merges the rows of one CDR3 protein and shows their most common DNA and genes. Across this sample there are 87,000 or so distinct CDR3 sequences, with roughly 5.1% seen only once. The top ten constitute about 2.8% of the sample. A distance of 11 bases separates the germline ends of V and J, which lose 6 bases and 2 bases respectively. Spanning cysteine to phenylalanine, the CDR3 consists of 13 amino acids. Of the read, only the CDR3 DNA is kept; its 39 bases are in frame from base 1. Based on the germline V gene (reference sequence), the CDR1 and CDR2 sequences are LGHDT and YNNKEL.

A word on this clonotype: It has no known antigen specificity. Within one base of it there is no much larger clone, and no base qualities were kept.

This chain joins TRBV3-1 to TRBJ2-7, with no confident D gene call. The origin of this receptor is a human donor who was either an allogeneic HSCT recipient or a stem cell or donor lymphocyte infusion donor (not recorded which). It is not recorded whose cells these are; they may come from a transplant donor. The sample was blood, either unsorted or a sorted T cell fraction (not recorded which). The CDR3: CASRHPVTYEQYF. DNA sequence: TGTGCCAGCAGGCACCCTGTTACCTACGAGCAGTACTTC.